Following are 17 T cell receptor beta chains from one sample sequenced in a study of early T cells in non-severe SARS-CoV-2 infection. MiXCR, applied by TCRdb to the 5' RACE reads, yields one record per CDR3 protein. This sample has 65,000 to 95,000 distinct CDR3 sequences, with roughly an eighth found just once. The specimen was whole blood, collected at baseline. The receptors originated from an adult who was a healthcare worker with PCR-confirmed SARS-CoV-2 infection or an uninfected control (not recorded which). The donor label of this sample is uncertain.

This chain links TRBV4-1 with TRBJ2-7, with 9 bases that match TRBD2. Germline CDR1 is MGHRA and CDR2 is YSYEKL. J was trimmed by 5 bases and V by 1 base; bases with no gene match: 6. The CDR3 runs to 15 residues. CDR3 residues: CASSQGLADMNEQYF. In DNA, the CDR3 is TGCGCCAGCAGCCAAGGACTAGCGGACATGAACGAGCAGTACTTC.

In its sample, this clonotype was seen a few times. This chain uses TRBV7-8 with TRBJ2-1, with D unresolved. This CDR3 comprises 16 residues. Trimming removed 4 bases at V and 8 bases at J, with 21 bases between. The germline V gene has CDR1 SGHVS and CDR2 FQNEAQ. The CDR3 reads CASSSHDMLNRYEQFF. The CDR3 DNA follows: TGTGCCAGCAGCTCCCATGATATGCTAAATCGCTATGAGCAGTTCTTC.

This clonotype showed up many times. The chain carries TRBV7-2 and TRBJ2-5; D tentatively reads TRBD1 or TRBD2 (5 bases each). Germline CDR1 SGHTA, CDR2 FQGNSA. V was shortened by 4 bases and J by 5 bases, with 17 bases between the two germline ends. The CDR3 loop spans 15 amino acids. This CDR3 reads CASSSGRASRETQYF. CDR3 in DNA: TGTGCCAGCAGCTCGGGGCGGGCATCGAGGGAGACCCAGTACTTC.

This clonotype was detected a few times. V gene TRBV12-3 or TRBV12-4 combines with J gene TRBJ2-1; unclear D gene. Trimming took 3 bases from V and 6 from J, leaving 3 bases between them. The CDR3 runs to 11 residues. The CDR3 DNA reads as TGTGCCAGCAGTTTCTTCAATGAGCAGTTCTTC. Translating gives CASSFFNEQFF.

This clonotype was counted many times. The genes are TRBV12-3 or TRBV12-4 and TRBJ2-7, with D tentatively TRBD1 or TRBD2 (5 bases each). Trimming took 1 base from V and 7 from J, leaving 11 bases between them. This CDR3 has 13 amino acids. As DNA, the CDR3 is TGTGCCAGCAGTTTAGTAAGAGGGGAAGAGCAGTACTTC. This codes for CASSLVRGEEQYF.

In DNA, the CDR3 is TGTGCCAGCAGCCAGGTGGGACGACGCTACGAGCAGTACTTC. Translating it yields CASSQVGRRYEQYF. The genes are TRBV4-2 and TRBJ2-7; possibly TRBD1 or TRBD2 for D (5 bases each). Germline CDR1 and CDR2: LGHNA and YNFKEQ. The CDR3 totals 14 residues. V was clipped by 3 bases and J by 3 bases, with 12 bases between them.

The rearrangement uses TRBV7-2 and TRBJ2-1, with TRBD2 identical over 9 bases. This CDR3 comprises 16 residues. The junction had 5 bases not matched to a gene; V was cut back by 5 bases and J by 0 bases. Per germline, CDR1 SGHTA and CDR2 FQGNSA. The CDR3 DNA reads as TGTGCCAGCAGCCCAAGGACTAGCGTCTCCTACAATGAGCAGTTCTTC. This gives the protein CASSPRTSVSYNEQFF.

In its sample, this clonotype was seen many times. The V and J genes are TRBV6-5 and TRBJ1-1; D is unclear. Germline loops: CDR1 MNHEY, CDR2 SVGAGI. V was pared by 7 bases and J by 3 bases, with 15 bases between. The CDR3 has 14 amino acids. Here the CDR3 DNA reads TGTGCCAGCACCGCCTCCCCGGGCGACACTGAAGCTTTCTTT. Translating it yields CASTASPGDTEAFF.

There are many counts of this clonotype. The genes are TRBV12-3 or TRBV12-4 and TRBJ2-5, with 8 nucleotides matching TRBD2. The length of the CDR3 is 16 residues. The J segment lost 5 bases and the V segment lost 0 bases, leaving 8 bases of the junction unmatched. CDR3: CASSLARTSLGETQYF. The CDR3 DNA sequence: TGTGCCAGCAGTTTAGCCCGGACTAGCCTGGGTGAGACCCAGTACTTC.

The chain combines TRBV11-2 with TRBJ2-1; D possibly corresponds to TRBD1 (5 bases). This CDR3 region has 17 residues. Germline V gene sequence: CDR1 SGHAT, CDR2 FQNNGV. V was shortened by 5 bases and J by 4 bases, with 21 bases between the two germline ends. Here the CDR3 DNA reads TGTGCCAGCAGCCCCCTGGCCCTTTTAAAGGGGTACAATGAGCAGTTCTTC. As protein: CASSPLALLKGYNEQFF.

This chain connects TRBV6-1 to TRBJ2-6; the D gene is possibly TRBD2 (5 bases). This CDR3 spans 15 amino acids. Trimming shortened V by 3 bases and J by 0 bases, and 6 bases separated the two germline ends. Per the germline V gene, CDR1 is MNHNS and CDR2 is SASEGT. The CDR3 spells CASSDGGSGANVLTF. CDR3 in DNA: TGTGCCAGCAGTGACGGAGGCTCTGGGGCCAACGTCCTGACTTTC.

The chain employs TRBV11-2 and TRBJ1-1, with 10 bases that match TRBD1. The length of the CDR3 is 14 residues. The germline CDR1 and CDR2 sequences are SGHAT and FQNNGV. J was trimmed by 4 bases and V by 3 bases; bases with no gene match: 2. The CDR3 spells CASSFGTGVTEAFF. The CDR3 DNA follows: TGTGCCAGCAGCTTCGGGACAGGGGTCACTGAAGCTTTCTTT.

This clonotype has a count of ten or more. The chain employs TRBV10-3 and TRBJ1-1, with D tentatively TRBD1 (5 bases). CDR1 is ENHRY, CDR2 SYGVKD, per germline. V gave up 5 bases and J gave up 1 base, with 8 bases separating them. CDR3 length equals 13 residues. CDR3 bases: TGTGCCATCAGTCGACAGTCGAACACTGAAGCTTTCTTT. It codes for CAISRQSNTEAFF.

There are many counts of this clonotype. This chain links TRBV2 with TRBJ2-7; no firm D call. Germline values: CDR1 SNHLY, CDR2 FYNNEI. Trimming left V 6 bases short and J 0 bases short, with 9 bases between. The CDR3 is made up of 13 amino acids. This CDR3 reads CASRTRLSYEQYF. Written as DNA, the CDR3 is TGTGCCAGCAGAACGAGACTCTCCTACGAGCAGTACTTC.

The CDR3: CSASFAEAGSYNEQFF. The CDR3 coding sequence is TGCAGTGCTAGTTTTGCGGAAGCGGGCTCCTACAATGAGCAGTTCTTC. The chain uses TRBV20-1 and TRBJ2-1; possible D gene TRBD2, 6 bases. The V and J ends lost 3 bases and 0 bases respectively, with 15 bases between them. CDR3 length equals 16 residues. Germline V gene sequence: CDR1 DFQATT, CDR2 SNEGSKA (reference sequence).

In its sample, this clonotype was seen a few times. The rearrangement joins TRBV11-1 to TRBJ2-1; perhaps TRBD2 as D (5 bases). This CDR3 has 14 residues. Per the germline V gene, CDR1 is SGHAT and CDR2 is FQDESV (reference sequence). V was trimmed by 5 bases and J by 8 bases, leaving 16 bases between them. The CDR3, as DNA: TGTGCCAGCAGCCTCCCGGGAAGAATCGATGAGCAGTTCTTC. Protein: CASSLPGRIDEQFF.

Ten or more counts support this clonotype. J is TRBJ2-1 and V is TRBV5-1, with TRBD2 identical over 8 bases. Germline assignment: CDR1 SGHRS and CDR2 YFSETQ. V trimming: 4 bases; J trimming: 1 base; junction bases outside the gene matches: 4. The CDR3 sequence is 15 residues long. CDR3 loop: CASSVGTRSYNEQFF. For the CDR3, the DNA is TGCGCCAGCAGCGTTGGGACTAGATCCTACAATGAGCAGTTCTTC.